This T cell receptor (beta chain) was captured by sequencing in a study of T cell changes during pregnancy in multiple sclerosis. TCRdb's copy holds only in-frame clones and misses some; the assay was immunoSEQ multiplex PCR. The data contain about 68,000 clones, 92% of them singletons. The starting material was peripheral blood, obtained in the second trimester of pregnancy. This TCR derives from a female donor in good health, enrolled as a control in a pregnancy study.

The CDR3 sequence: CASSLQQGFHEQYF. CDR3 nucleotides: TGTGCCAGCAGTTTGCAGCAGGGGTTCCACGAGCAGTACTTC. The chain recombines TRBV28 with TRBJ2-7, with D maybe TRBD1 (6 bases). The germline V gene has CDR1 MDHEN and CDR2 SYDVKM. The germline V and J ends were trimmed by 3 bases and 5 bases, with 14 bases remaining between them. CDR3 size: 14 residues.